The 7 T cell receptor beta chains reported below all come from one sample, sequenced in a study of CD8 T cells in Susac syndrome (dated by TCRdb to between 2018 and 2021). Library preparation used the immunoSEQ multiplex PCR assay. RNA was extracted using the RNeasy kit, and about 0.45 to 1 ug of the RNA was reverse transcribed with random hexamers. In-frame beta chains were kept once TCRdb had trimmed the public reads at Q25 with fastp and called clones with MiXCR. Each record represents a unique CDR3 protein, reported with the most common genes and DNA among its rows. The sample includes about 300,000 distinct CDR3 sequences, with about nine tenths observed a single time. The ten largest make up 0.18% of the sample. Sequenced material: CD8+ T cells from PBMCs. The source is a human donor with multiple sclerosis.

This clonotype has only a few counts. DNA for the CDR3: TGTGCCAGCAGCTTGGCGGTTTCTAGCTACGAGCAGTACTTC. Translated, it gives CASSLAVSSYEQYF. The J gene is TRBJ2-7, the V gene TRBV5-4; no definite D call. Germline values: CDR1 SGHNT, CDR2 YYREEE (reference sequence). V was pared by 0 bases and J by 3 bases, with 10 bases between. The CDR3 is made up of 14 amino acids.

The V call is TRBV7-3, the J call TRBJ2-3; 9 bases line up with TRBD2. The CDR3 covers 14 residues. The V segment lost 2 bases and the J segment 5 bases; nucleotides outside the gene matches: 2. Per germline, CDR1 SGHTA and CDR2 FQGTGA. The CDR3 protein is CASSLAGGGDTQYF. The DNA for the CDR3 is TGTGCCAGCAGCTTAGCGGGAGGGGGAGATACGCAGTATTTT.

The chain couples TRBV27 to TRBJ1-2; 7 nucleotides align to TRBD1. The CDR3 loop spans 16 amino acids. The J segment lost 1 base and the V segment lost 8 bases, leaving 13 bases of the junction unmatched. Germline loops: CDR1 MNHEY, CDR2 SMNVEV (reference sequence). The CDR3 nucleotides are TGTGCCAGCGTGTCCACAGGGGACGCCATTAACTATGGCTACACCTTC. As protein: CASVSTGDAINYGYTF.

The chain recombines TRBV7-3 with TRBJ2-3, with D possibly being TRBD1 or TRBD2 (5 bases each). This CDR3 region has 13 residues. Trimming took 5 bases from V and 5 from J, leaving 11 bases between them. Germline CDR1 and CDR2: SGHTA and FQGTGA. As DNA, the CDR3 is TGTGCCAGCAGCCCCGGGACCCGAGATACGCAGTATTTT. Its translation: CASSPGTRDTQYF.

The chain has TRBV29-1 and TRBJ2-2; 7 nucleotides align to TRBD2. Trimming at V came to 7 bases and at J to 5 bases, leaving 7 bases not matched to a gene. The germline V gene has CDR1 SQVTM and CDR2 ANQGSEA. The CDR3 totals 13 residues. This CDR3 reads CSATLADTGELFF. The CDR3 DNA reads as TGCAGCGCGACCCTAGCGGATACCGGGGAGCTGTTTTTT.

On this clonotype itself: A read error may account for a junction end that differs from germline. This chain joins TRBV7-9 and TRBJ2-7, with 7 nucleotides matching TRBD2. The CDR3 loop spans 11 amino acids. The germline V gene encodes CDR1 SEHNR and CDR2 FQNEAQ (reference sequence). This chain's CDR3 is CASSLAGEQYF. CDR3 nucleotides: TGTGCCAGCAGTTTAGCGGGCGAGCAGTACTTC.

V and J are TRBV10-3 and TRBJ2-2; D gene unclear. V shed 0 bases and J shed 1 base, with 12 bases lying between them. The length of the CDR3 is 17 residues. Germline V CDR1 and CDR2: ENHRY, SYGVKD. The CDR3 region is CAISESFLGRNTGELFF. In DNA form, the CDR3 reads TGTGCCATCAGTGAGTCGTTTCTGGGAAGGAACACCGGGGAGCTGTTTTTT.